Presented here are 3 T cell receptor beta chains from one specimen sequenced in a study of blood T cells in healthy people across ages. Combining a sample-barcoded 5' primer with a J-beta primer mix, a second PCR ran for about 7 to 11 cycles. MiXCR was run by TCRdb on the 5' RACE reads, yielding one entry per CDR3 protein. Of 1.5 million to 2 million distinct CDR3 sequences in the sample, over 25% were seen once. Sample: blood. The receptors come from a woman younger than 45 in good health.

This clonotype appeared a few times. This rearrangement joins TRBV5-1 to TRBJ2-1; 14 bases are shared with TRBD2. Germline V CDR1 and CDR2: SGHRS, YFSETQ. J lost 4 bases, V lost 0 bases, and 6 bases had no gene match. CDR3 length: 18 residues. CDR3 region: CASSLAGTSGSIYNEQFF. The CDR3, as DNA: TGCGCCAGCAGCTTGGCCGGGACTAGCGGGAGTATATACAATGAGCAGTTCTTC.

This clonotype was seen many times. This chain links TRBV29-1 with TRBJ1-6; D remains ambiguous. Germline V gene lookup returns CDR1 SQVTM and CDR2 ANQGSEA. V was clipped by 5 bases and J by 9 bases, with 8 bases between them. The CDR3 totals 11 residues. The CDR3 DNA is TGCAGCGTTTGGCGCCCTTCACCCCTCCACTTT. Translation: CSVWRPSPLHF.

The V and J genes are TRBV7-2 and TRBJ2-7, with 12 bases that match TRBD2. Germline CDR1 reads SGHTA; CDR2 reads FQGNSA. V lost 4 bases to trimming and J lost 4 bases; unmatched junction nucleotides: 8. This CDR3 contains 16 residues. CDR3 sequence: CASSSQRLAGAYEQYF. CDR3 nucleotide sequence: TGTGCCAGCAGCTCACAGAGACTAGCGGGAGCATACGAGCAGTACTTC.